This TCR beta chain was profiled in a study of blood T cells in healthy people across ages. This clonotype showed up just a few times. V trimming: 4 bases; J trimming: 12 bases; junction bases outside the gene matches: 5. CDR1 LGHNA and CDR2 YSLEER come from the germline V gene. The CDR3 has 12 residues. Next came a second PCR, run for about 6 to 12 cycles, which used a sample-barcoded 5' primer along with a J-beta primer mix. All cDNA molecules were each tagged by a template-switch adaptor with 12 random nucleotides. MiXCR, applied by TCRdb to the 5' RACE reads, yields one record per CDR3 protein. This sample has roughly 1,000,000 distinct CDR3 sequences; approximately 25% occur once, and the top ten carry 0.65% to 0.95%. Separately, the same data were catalogued under a study of T cells of mothers and their children. This second report adds: For unrelated pairs as for related ones, thymic selection shapes TCR recombination output similarly.

This chain joins TRBV4-3 and TRBJ1-4; 7 nucleotides match TRBD1. The receptor was derived from a girl under 10 years old in good health. Material for sequencing was blood. The CDR3 loop is CASSRGDRQLFF. CDR3 coding DNA: TGCGCCAGCAGCCGGGGGGACAGACAACTGTTTTTT.